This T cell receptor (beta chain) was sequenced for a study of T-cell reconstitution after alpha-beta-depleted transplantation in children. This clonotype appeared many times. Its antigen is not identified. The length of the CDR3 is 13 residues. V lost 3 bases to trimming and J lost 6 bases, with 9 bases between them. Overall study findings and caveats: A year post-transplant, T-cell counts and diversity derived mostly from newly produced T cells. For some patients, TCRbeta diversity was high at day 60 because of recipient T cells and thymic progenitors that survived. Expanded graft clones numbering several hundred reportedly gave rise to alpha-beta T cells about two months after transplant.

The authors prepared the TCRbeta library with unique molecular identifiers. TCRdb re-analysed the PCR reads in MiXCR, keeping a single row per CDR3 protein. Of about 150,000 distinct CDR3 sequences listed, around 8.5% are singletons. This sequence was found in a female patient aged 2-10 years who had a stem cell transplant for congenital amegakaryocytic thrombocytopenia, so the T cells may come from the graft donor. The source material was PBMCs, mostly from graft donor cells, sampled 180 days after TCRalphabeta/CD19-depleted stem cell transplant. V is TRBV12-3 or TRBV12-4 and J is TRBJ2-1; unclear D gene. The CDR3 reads CASSLLLLNEQFF. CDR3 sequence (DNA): TGTGCCAGCAGTTTGCTACTCCTCAATGAGCAGTTCTTC.